Listed below are T cell receptor beta chains from one sample, sequenced in a study of blood T cell repertoires in COVID-19. The repertoire was sequenced with immunoSEQ multiplex PCR; TCRdb's copy has only in-frame clones and lacks some. This table holds more than 150,000 clones, about 87% found once. Input material: peripheral blood. The receptors stem from a man aged 55 to 70 with COVID-19, enrolled during active disease. Both conserved end residues are part of each CDR3. A D gene is named only where the DNA matches it firmly. Clone size is not always given. Where it is, it says once, few, many or a class for expanded clones.

V gene,D gene,J gene,clone size,CDR3 protein,CDR3 DNA
TRBV24-1,NA,TRBJ1-2,NA,CATSDSGTPGGNYGYTF,TGTGCCACCAGTGACTCCGGGACTCCCGGGGGGAATTATGGCTACACCTTC
TRBV3-1/TRBV3-2,TRBD2,TRBJ2-5,NA,CASSPPGAGGQETQYF,TGTGCCAGCAGCCCCCCGGGAGCGGGGGGCCAAGAGACCCAGTACTTC
TRBV3-1/TRBV3-2,TRBD1,TRBJ2-7,NA,CASSSGTAYEQYF,TGTGCCAGCAGCTCAGGGACAGCCTACGAGCAGTACTTC
TRBV9,NA,TRBJ1-6,NA,CASSVGWEEPLHF,TGTGCCAGCAGCGTAGGGTGGGAGGAACCCCTCCACTTT
TRBV5-1,NA,TRBJ1-2,once,CASSLAGQGDGYTF,TGCGCCAGCAGCTTGGCCGGGCAGGGCGATGGCTACACCTTC
TRBV7-2,NA,TRBJ2-5,NA,CASSPTPQETQYF,TGTGCCAGCAGCCCTACCCCACAAGAGACCCAGTACTTC
TRBV7-9,NA,TRBJ2-7,NA,CASSSGTHSYEQYF,TGTGCCAGCAGCTCGGGGACTCACTCCTACGAGCAGTACTTC
TRBV5-1,TRBD2,TRBJ2-1,NA,CASTRTSGSYNEQFF,TGCGCCAGCACCAGGACTAGCGGATCCTACAATGAGCAGTTCTTC
TRBV9,NA,TRBJ2-3,NA,CASSVGNRGTTDTQYF,TGTGCCAGCAGCGTAGGGAATCGGGGTACGACAGATACGCAGTATTTT
TRBV19,TRBD2,TRBJ2-3,NA,CASSISGGGGDTQYF,TGTGCCAGTAGTATTAGCGGGGGGGGAGGAGATACGCAGTATTTT
TRBV6-5,TRBD1,TRBJ2-7,NA,CASRHRDRGSYEQYF,TGTGCCAGCAGGCACCGGGACAGGGGGTCCTACGAGCAGTACTTC
TRBV6-5,TRBD1,TRBJ1-2,NA,CASRDTGAQGYTF,TGTGCCAGCAGAGATACAGGGGCTCAGGGCTACACCTTC
TRBV2,TRBD1,TRBJ1-3,NA,CASWKGTVDSGNTIYF,TGTGCCAGCTGGAAAGGGACAGTCGACTCTGGAAACACCATATATTTT
TRBV7-2,TRBD2,TRBJ2-1,NA,CASSQTSGGAYNEQFF,TGTGCCAGCAGCCAAACTAGCGGGGGGGCCTACAATGAGCAGTTCTTC
TRBV27,NA,TRBJ2-1,NA,CASSLMGGTNEQFF,TGTGCCAGCAGTTTAATGGGGGGAACCAATGAGCAGTTCTTC
TRBV7-2,TRBD1,TRBJ2-7,once,CASSLQGQGNYEQYF,TGTGCCAGCAGCTTACAGGGACAGGGGAACTACGAGCAGTACTTC
TRBV28,NA,TRBJ2-7,NA,CASYGQNPSYEQYF,TGTGCCAGCTACGGACAGAACCCCTCCTACGAGCAGTACTTC
TRBV7-2,NA,TRBJ1-2,NA,CASSANRGYGYTF,TGTGCCAGCAGCGCAAACCGGGGGTATGGCTACACCTTC
TRBV7-9,NA,TRBJ1-1,few,CASSPRSGGTFF,TGTGCCAGCAGCCCCCGTTCGGGGGGGACGTTCTTT
TRBV6-2/TRBV6-3,NA,TRBJ2-3,NA,CASSYRQRRDTQYF,TGTGCCAGCAGTTACAGGCAGCGGAGAGATACGCAGTATTTT
TRBV2,NA,TRBJ1-2,NA,CASSEQGGNYGYTF,TGTGCCAGCAGTGAGCAGGGTGGGAACTATGGCTACACCTTC
TRBV19,NA,TRBJ1-1,NA,CASTASRMLNTEAFF,TGTGCCAGTACCGCCAGCAGGATGTTGAACACTGAAGCTTTCTTT
TRBV9,TRBD1,TRBJ2-6,NA,CASSGAKGQGNSGANVLTF,TGTGCCAGCAGCGGAGCGAAGGGACAGGGGAACTCTGGGGCCAACGTCCTGACTTTC
TRBV10-1,NA,TRBJ1-2,NA,CASSAEDNPYGYTF,TGCGCCAGCAGTGCAGAGGACAACCCCTATGGCTACACCTTC
TRBV5-1,NA,TRBJ1-1,NA,CASTLGGRLNTEAFF,TGCGCCAGCACCCTGGGGGGGAGGTTGAACACTGAAGCTTTCTTT
TRBV6-5,NA,TRBJ2-2,NA,CASSYTKENTGELFF,TGTGCCAGCAGTTACACAAAAGAAAACACCGGGGAGCTGTTTTTT
TRBV12-3/TRBV12-4,NA,TRBJ2-3,NA,CASRTGIADTQYF,TGTGCCAGCAGGACGGGGATAGCAGATACGCAGTATTTT
TRBV7-2,NA,TRBJ2-3,NA,CASSDTGGPTDTQYF,TGTGCCAGCAGCGACACCGGCGGGCCTACAGATACGCAGTATTTT
TRBV7-2,NA,TRBJ1-6,NA,CASSLTGIYSPLHF,TGTGCCAGCAGCTTAACGGGAATTTATTCACCCCTCCACTTT
TRBV7-9,NA,TRBJ1-2,NA,CASSLVSSSRNYGYTF,TGTGCCAGCAGCTTAGTATCCAGTTCAAGAAACTATGGCTACACCTTC
TRBV4-3,NA,TRBJ2-2,NA,CASSQLLTGELFF,TGCGCCAGCAGCCAATTGTTAACCGGGGAGCTGTTTTTT
TRBV21-1,NA,TRBJ1-5,few,CASSKTFGQGDNQPQHF,TGTGCCAGCAGCAAAACTTTCGGACAGGGAGACAATCAGCCCCAGCATTTT
TRBV7-3,NA,TRBJ2-1,NA,CASSLRGDSYNEQFF,TGTGCCAGCAGCTTAAGGGGGGACTCCTACAATGAGCAGTTCTTC
TRBV2,NA,TRBJ1-5,NA,CASSQRTGNQPQHF,TGTGCCAGCAGTCAAAGGACAGGCAATCAGCCCCAGCATTTT
TRBV7-9,TRBD2,TRBJ2-5,once,CASSLANPGGAQETQYF,TGTGCCAGCAGCTTAGCGAACCCGGGAGGGGCCCAAGAGACCCAGTACTTC
TRBV19,TRBD1,TRBJ1-5,once,CASRLTGTSNQPQHF,TGTGCCAGTAGGCTGACAGGGACGAGCAATCAGCCCCAGCATTTT
TRBV7-9,NA,TRBJ2-3,NA,CASSLAGQLNTQYF,TGTGCCAGCAGCTTAGCTGGACAGTTAAATACGCAGTATTTT
TRBV7-9,NA,TRBJ1-1,once,CASSPPGVTNTEAFF,TGTGCCAGCAGCCCCCCGGGAGTTACAAACACTGAAGCTTTCTTT
TRBV28,TRBD1,TRBJ1-5,NA,CASSLNGQGDNQPQHF,TGTGCCAGCAGTTTAAATGGACAGGGGGACAATCAGCCCCAGCATTTT
TRBV5-1,NA,TRBJ2-6,NA,CASSLRSGANVLTF,TGCGCCAGCAGCTTGCGCTCTGGGGCCAACGTCCTGACTTTC
TRBV27,TRBD1,TRBJ1-5,NA,CASSLYGQGNQPRHF,TGTGCCAGCAGTCTCTACGGACAGGGGAATCAGCCCCGGCATTTT
TRBV15,NA,TRBJ1-2,NA,CATSRGAGQANYGYTF,TGTGCCACCAGCAGGGGGGCTGGGCAGGCTAACTATGGCTACACCTTC
TRBV9,NA,TRBJ2-5,NA,CASSVDRAAKTQYF,TGTGCCAGCAGCGTAGACAGGGCGGCCAAGACCCAGTACTTC
TRBV15,NA,TRBJ1-3,NA,CATSRGDRSNSGNTIYF,TGTGCCACCAGCAGAGGCGACAGGTCAAACTCTGGAAACACCATATATTTT
TRBV7-9,NA,TRBJ1-3,few,CASSAGHPRKSGNTIYF,TGTGCCAGCAGCGCAGGACATCCGAGGAAATCTGGAAACACCATATATTTT
TRBV7-9,TRBD1,TRBJ2-7,NA,CASSLGGTGTYEQYF,TGTGCCAGCAGCTTAGGAGGGACAGGGACCTACGAGCAGTACTTC
TRBV19,TRBD1,TRBJ2-7,NA,CASSMGMTGNYEQYF,TGTGCCAGTAGCATGGGAATGACAGGGAACTACGAGCAGTACTTC
TRBV12-3/TRBV12-4,TRBD1,TRBJ1-6,NA,CASSDRANSPLHF,TGTGCCAGCAGTGACAGGGCCAATTCACCCCTCCACTTT
TRBV9,TRBD1,TRBJ1-3,NA,CASSGGNRGRGNTIYF,TGTGCCAGCAGCGGTGGGAACAGGGGGAGGGGAAACACCATATATTTT
TRBV5-6,NA,TRBJ2-2,NA,CASSLYRGELFF,TGTGCCAGCAGCTTGTACAGAGGGGAGCTGTTTTTT
TRBV28,NA,TRBJ2-2,NA,CASSLGQNTGELFF,TGTGCCAGCAGTTTAGGGCAGAACACCGGGGAGCTGTTTTTT
TRBV11-3,NA,TRBJ2-7,few,CASSGQNYEQYF,TGTGCCAGCAGCGGACAGAACTACGAGCAGTACTTC
TRBV19,TRBD1,TRBJ1-4,NA,CASRPGGGYLSNEKLFF,TGTGCCAGCCGGCCAGGGGGTGGTTATCTAAGTAATGAAAAACTGTTTTTT